These 32 T cell receptor beta chains originate from one sample sequenced in a study of shared clonotypes between healthy human individuals. Sequenced by immunoSEQ multiplex PCR; TCRdb stores in-frame clones only, minus some. This sample has more than 2,000,000 clones, with about 92% found just once. Sequenced: naive CD4+ T cells sorted from blood. The subset denotes: CD45RA+ positively selected. Receptors were obtained from a man between 18 and 35 years old in good health.

V gene TRBV6-5 combines with J gene TRBJ1-3; D is perhaps TRBD1 (5 bases). The CDR3 totals 14 residues. Trimming took off 8 bases at V and 0 bases at J, with 11 bases between the two ends. The germline CDR1 and CDR2 sequences are MNHEY and SVGAGI. The CDR3 sequence is CASGGKGSGNTIYF. In DNA form, the CDR3 reads TGTGCCAGCGGGGGGAAGGGCTCTGGAAACACCATATATTTT.

The chain recombines TRBV19 with TRBJ1-1, with 7 positions matching TRBD1. The germline V gene encodes CDR1 LNHDA and CDR2 SQIVND (reference sequence). The J segment lost 1 base and the V segment lost 6 bases, leaving 5 bases of the junction unmatched. CDR3 size: 14 residues. The CDR3 bases are TGTGCCAGTAGGAGGACAGGTCAGAACACTGAAGCTTTCTTT. Translated: CASRRTGQNTEAFF.

The rearrangement joins TRBV11-2 to TRBJ1-4; no firm D call. CDR3 size: 14 residues. Trimming pared 0 bases from V and 10 bases from J, leaving 12 bases between. The V gene's germline CDR1 is SGHAT and CDR2 FQNNGV. The DNA of the CDR3 is TGTGCCAGCAGCTTAGATCGGGGTTTCGGAAAACTGTTTTTT. Protein sequence: CASSLDRGFGKLFF. The whole variable domain, filled in from reference TRBV11-2 and TRBJ1-4, reads EAGVAQSPRYKIIEKRQSVAFWCNPISGHATLYWYQQILGQGPKLLIQFQNNGVVDDSQLPKDRFSAERLKGVDSTLKIQPAKLEDSAVYLCASSLDRGFGKLFFGSGTQLSVL.

This clone showed up just a few times. The chain combines TRBV25-1 with TRBJ1-1; tentative D call: TRBD1 (5 bases). Germline CDR1 and CDR2: MGHDK and SYGVNS. CDR3 length: 15 residues. Between the trimmed V and J ends, which lost 4 bases and 1 base, there was a span of 13 bases. The CDR3 DNA follows: TGTGCCAGCAGTGCCGGGTCACAGGCGAACACTGAAGCTTTCTTT. This encodes CASSAGSQANTEAFF.

This sequence joins TRBV5-4 and TRBJ1-1; possible D gene TRBD1, 6 bases. The CDR3 contains 14 residues. CDR1 is SGHNT and CDR2 is YYREEE in the germline V gene (reference sequence). Trimming pared 3 bases from V and 2 bases from J, leaving 11 bases between. CDR3 region: CASSSQGHNTEAFF. The DNA of the CDR3 is TGTGCCAGCAGCTCACAGGGACATAACACTGAAGCTTTCTTT.

The chain links TRBV5-1 to TRBJ2-1; TRBD2 aligns across 12 bases. The germline gives CDR1 SGHRS, CDR2 YFSETQ. CDR3 length equals 17 residues. With 0 bases clipped from V and 4 bases from J, the junction kept 5 bases outside the gene matches. The CDR3 is CASSLGTTSGRYNEQFF. The CDR3, as DNA: TGCGCCAGCAGCTTGGGAACCACTAGCGGGAGGTACAATGAGCAGTTCTTC. Filled out from reference TRBV5-1 and TRBJ2-1, the complete variable domain reads KAGVTQTPRYLIKTRGQQVTLSCSPISGHRSVSWYQQTPGQGLQFLFEYFSETQRNKGNFPGRFSGRQFSNSRSEMNVSTLELGDSALYLCASSLGTTSGRYNEQFFGPGTRLTVL.

For this clone: This sample also contains other DNA sequences that code for the same CDR3. The V and J genes are TRBV10-3 and TRBJ2-3; D may correspond to TRBD1 or TRBD2 (5 bases each). This CDR3 is built from 15 residues. Germline V lookup: CDR1 ENHRY, CDR2 SYGVKD. Trimming pared 0 bases from V and 2 bases from J, leaving 9 bases between. CDR3 in amino acids: CAISESRGTTDTQYF. In DNA form, the CDR3 reads TGTGCCATCAGTGAGTCGAGGGGTACCACAGATACGCAGTATTTT.

The CDR3 DNA reads TGTGCCAGTAGTATGGAGCATACGCAGTATTTT. The encoded protein is CASSMEHTQYF. The chain carries TRBV19 and TRBJ2-3; D is ambiguous. V lost 3 bases and J lost 7, with 5 bases in between. The length of the CDR3 is 11 residues. Per the germline V gene, CDR1 is LNHDA and CDR2 is SQIVND (reference sequence). The full variable domain, completed using reference TRBV19 and TRBJ2-3, is DGGITQSPKYLFRKEGQNVTLSCEQNLNHDAMYWYRQDPGQGLRLIYYSQIVNDFQKGDIAEGYSVSREKKESFPLTVTSAQKNPTAFYLCASSMEHTQYFGPGTRLTVL.

The chain recombines TRBV25-1 with TRBJ2-1, with TRBD2 identical over 7 bases. This CDR3 is built from 15 residues. CDR1 MGHDK and CDR2 SYGVNS come from the germline V gene. J gave up 0 bases and V 8 bases, and 7 bases lay outside the gene matches. CDR3 sequence reads: CASRSPGGSYNEQFF. DNA for the CDR3: TGTGCCAGCCGATCCCCGGGGGGCTCCTACAATGAGCAGTTCTTC.

The rearrangement links TRBV29-1 to TRBJ2-3; 7 nucleotides agree with TRBD1. The germline gives CDR1 SQVTM, CDR2 ANQGSEA. Trimming removed 8 bases from V and 2 bases from J; junction bases left unmatched: 7. The CDR3 length is 13 residues. The CDR3 DNA reads as TGCAGCACACACCAGGGGGTCACAGATACGCAGTATTTT. Translating gives CSTHQGVTDTQYF.

The chain links TRBV18 to TRBJ1-2; D remains ambiguous. Germline-derived CDR1 and CDR2 are KGHSH and LQKENI. Trimming removed 2 bases from V and 6 bases from J, with 4 bases in between. The CDR3 has 11 residues. The CDR3 DNA reads as TGTGCCAGCTCACCAACGGATGGCTACACCTTC. It encodes CASSPTDGYTF.

The rearrangement uses TRBV15 and TRBJ2-3; 8 nucleotides match TRBD2. V trimming: 3 bases; J trimming: 4 bases; junction bases outside the gene matches: 9. Germline V gene lookup returns CDR1 LNHNV and CDR2 YYDKDF (reference sequence). The CDR3 covers 16 residues. The CDR3 sequence is CATSRVVSGASDTQYF. DNA of the CDR3: TGTGCCACCAGCAGGGTCGTTAGCGGGGCTTCAGATACGCAGTATTTT.

The chain has TRBV28 and TRBJ2-6; D possibly corresponds to TRBD2 (5 bases). CDR1 is MDHEN and CDR2 is SYDVKM in the germline V gene. The CDR3 sequence is 15 residues long. V was shortened by 4 bases and J by 0 bases, with 7 bases between the two germline ends. The chain's CDR3 is CASSSGSSGANVLTF. In DNA form, the CDR3 reads TGTGCCAGCAGTTCGGGGAGCTCTGGGGCCAACGTCCTGACTTTC.

Comment on this clone: This specimen includes other DNA sequences encoding the same CDR3. The chain links TRBV2 to TRBJ2-5, with D unresolved. CDR3 length: 13 amino acids. Germline values: CDR1 SNHLY, CDR2 FYNNEI. Trimming pared 4 bases from V and 2 bases from J, leaving 8 bases between. CDR3 bases: TGTGCCAGCAGTGTTGGCGGACAAGAGACCCAGTACTTC. Its translation: CASSVGGQETQYF. Full variable domain (outside the CDR3, taken from reference TRBV2 and TRBJ2-5): EPEVTQTPSHQVTQMGQEVILRCVPISNHLYFYWYRQILGQKVEFLVSFYNNEISEKSEIFDDQFSVERPDGSNFTLKIRSTKLEDSAMYFCASSVGGQETQYFGPGTRLLVL.

The rearrangement uses TRBV5-4 and TRBJ2-2; TRBD1 matches 8 bases. This CDR3 contains 16 residues. The germline CDR1 and CDR2 sequences are SGHNT and YYREEE (reference sequence). J gave up 5 bases and V 4 bases, and 10 bases lay outside the gene matches. The CDR3 sequence is CASSPTDRAETGELFF. For the CDR3, the DNA is TGTGCCAGCAGCCCTACGGACAGGGCGGAGACCGGGGAGCTGTTTTTT.

The CDR3, as DNA: TGTGCCAGCAGTGAAAAGCTGGGACCCTACGAGCAGTACTTC. Protein: CASSEKLGPYEQYF. The gene calls are TRBV6-1 and TRBJ2-7; tentatively, D is TRBD1 or TRBD2 (5 bases each). Germline V gene lookup returns CDR1 MNHNS and CDR2 SASEGT. The V end lost 2 bases, the J end lost 2 bases, and 10 bases lay between the germline ends. The CDR3 runs 14 residues.

The chain combines TRBV6-5 with TRBJ1-2, with TRBD1 as a possible D gene (5 bases). Germline V gene data show CDR1 as MNHEY and CDR2 as SVGAGI. The CDR3 is made up of 14 amino acids. The V and J ends lost 0 bases and 8 bases respectively, with 13 bases between them. The CDR3 is CASSYSKAGTGYTF. The CDR3 nucleotides are TGTGCCAGCAGTTACTCGAAAGCCGGGACCGGCTACACCTTC.

This chain uses TRBV6-5 with TRBJ2-1; TRBD1 or TRBD2 may be the D gene (5 bases each). Germline V gives CDR1 MNHEY, CDR2 SVGAGI. Trimming shortened V by 5 bases and J by 9 bases, and 14 bases separated the two germline ends. This CDR3 has 13 amino acids. Written as DNA, the CDR3 is TGTGCCAGCAGTCAACAGGCGAGGGGTGAGCAGTTCTTC. Protein sequence: CASSQQARGEQFF.

V gene TRBV18 combines with J gene TRBJ1-5; D remains ambiguous. This CDR3 comprises 15 residues. CDR1 and CDR2 from the germline V gene are KGHSH and LQKENI. V lost 1 base, J lost 0 bases, and 7 bases lay in between. Written as DNA, the CDR3 is TGTGCCAGCTCACCACAGAGGGATAGCAATCAGCCCCAGCATTTT. Translation gives CASSPQRDSNQPQHF.

The rearrangement links TRBV18 to TRBJ1-2, with D possibly being TRBD1 (5 bases). Trimming left V 1 base short and J 1 base short, with 13 bases between. This CDR3 region has 16 residues. Germline values: CDR1 KGHSH, CDR2 LQKENI. The CDR3 DNA reads TGTGCCAGCTCACCACTCGGGGCAGGGCTTAACTATGGCTACACCTTC. Amino acids: CASSPLGAGLNYGYTF.

This chain joins TRBV5-6 and TRBJ1-4; 10 bases line up with TRBD1. The CDR3 loop spans 18 amino acids. Germline V gene lookup returns CDR1 SGHDT and CDR2 YYEEEE. J lost 0 bases, V lost 2 bases, and 7 bases had no gene match. The CDR3 DNA reads as TGTGCCAGCAGCTTTCAGGGGACAGGGGTTGCAACTAATGAAAAACTGTTTTTT. It yields the protein CASSFQGTGVATNEKLFF. The variable domain in full, completed from reference TRBV5-6 and TRBJ1-4, reads DAGVTQSPTHLIKTRGQQVTLRCSPKSGHDTVSWYQQALGQGPQFIFQYYEEEERQRGNFPDRFSGHQFPNYSSELNVNALLLGDSALYLCASSFQGTGVATNEKLFFGSGTQLSVL.

The rearrangement links TRBV5-6 to TRBJ2-3; the match to TRBD2 covers 12 bases. The V segment lost 3 bases and the J segment 4 bases; nucleotides outside the gene matches: 9. CDR1 and CDR2 from the germline V gene are SGHDT and YYEEEE. The length of the CDR3 is 17 residues. The CDR3 DNA reads TGTGCCAGCAGCTACCGACTAGCGGGGGAAATCTCAGATACGCAGTATTTT. It specifies CASSYRLAGEISDTQYF.

A remark on this clone: The sample has other DNA sequences that encode this CDR3 too. The chain is built from TRBV11-2 and TRBJ1-3; perhaps TRBD1 as D (5 bases). The CDR3 sequence is 14 residues long. The ends were cut back, 5 bases at V and 1 base at J, with 9 bases in the middle. CDR1 and CDR2 from the germline V gene are SGHAT and FQNNGV. This CDR3 reads CASSPGTSGNTIYF. Written as DNA, the CDR3 is TGTGCCAGCAGCCCAGGGACTTCTGGAAACACCATATATTTT.

The chain couples TRBV14 to TRBJ1-2; D might be TRBD1 (5 bases). V shed 4 bases and J shed 7 bases, with 13 bases lying between them. CDR1 is SGHDN, CDR2 FVKESK, per germline. This CDR3 spans 13 amino acids. CDR3 residues: CASSPTGTSGYTF. The CDR3 nucleotides are TGTGCCAGCAGCCCCACAGGAACGAGTGGCTACACCTTC.

This clone was picked up one time. The identical CDR3 is also encoded by other nucleotide sequences in the sample. The chain employs TRBV5-6 and TRBJ1-2, with 9 nucleotides matching TRBD1. This CDR3 contains 14 residues. From germline, CDR1 is SGHDT and CDR2 YYEEEE. The V gene end was trimmed by 0 bases and the J gene end by 4 bases; junction bases not matched to a gene: 1. The CDR3 protein is CASSLGQGGYGYTF. As DNA, the CDR3 is TGTGCCAGCAGCTTGGGACAGGGGGGCTATGGCTACACCTTC.

V usage is TRBV28 and J usage is TRBJ1-3; tentative D call: TRBD1 (6 bases). The CDR3 contains 14 residues. Deletions cut 8 bases from V and 3 bases from J, with 14 bases between. Germline loops: CDR1 MDHEN, CDR2 SYDVKM. The CDR3 sequence is CASVRDTHGNTIYF. CDR3 nucleotide sequence: TGTGCCAGCGTCCGGGACACGCATGGAAACACCATATATTTT.

CDR3 region: CASSLHSRTSGGEDTQYF. The CDR3 region has the DNA TGTGCCAGCAGTTTACACTCAAGAACTAGCGGGGGTGAAGATACGCAGTATTTT. The chain recombines TRBV27 with TRBJ2-3; 11 positions match TRBD2. This CDR3 region has 18 residues. The ends lost 2 bases at V and 5 bases at J; junction bases unmatched: 12. Germline V gene sequence: CDR1 MNHEY, CDR2 SMNVEV (reference sequence).

This chain uses TRBV12-5 with TRBJ2-2; 11 bases align to TRBD2. The CDR3 has 16 residues. Unmatched junction bases numbered 6, after V lost 7 bases and J lost 2 bases. Germline CDR1 reads LGHNT; CDR2 reads FRNRAP. The CDR3 spells CASAKGLAANTGELFF. The CDR3 region has the DNA TGTGCTAGTGCCAAGGGACTAGCGGCTAACACCGGGGAGCTGTTTTTT.

The chain carries TRBV4-3 and TRBJ2-1; D remains unclear. V was shortened by 0 bases and J by 10 bases, with 7 bases between the two germline ends. CDR1 and CDR2 from the germline V gene are LGHNA and YSLEER. CDR3 length: 12 amino acids. This CDR3 reads CASSQEVSEQFF. The DNA for the CDR3 is TGCGCCAGCAGCCAAGAAGTGTCAGAGCAGTTCTTC.

The chain couples TRBV5-1 to TRBJ1-4; 10 bases match TRBD1. This CDR3 spans 16 amino acids. With 0 bases clipped from V and 9 bases from J, the junction kept 8 bases outside the gene matches. The germline V gene has CDR1 SGHRS and CDR2 YFSETQ. CDR3 DNA sequence: TGCGCCAGCAGCTTGGACACCGGGACAGGGGTTCAAAAACTGTTTTTT. Translating it yields CASSLDTGTGVQKLFF.

V and J are TRBV4-2 and TRBJ2-1; tentative D call: TRBD2 (5 bases). CDR1 and CDR2 from the germline V gene are LGHNA and YNFKEQ. This CDR3 is built from 15 residues. V was trimmed by 1 base and J by 2 bases, leaving 9 bases between them. The CDR3 coding sequence is TGTGCCAGCAGCCAAGTGGCGGGTACCTACAATGAGCAGTTCTTC. Translation: CASSQVAGTYNEQFF.

The rearrangement uses TRBV5-8 and TRBJ1-1, with D perhaps matching TRBD1 (6 bases). The germline V and J ends were trimmed by 3 bases and 11 bases, with 20 bases remaining between them. This CDR3 contains 14 residues. In germline, CDR1 is SGHTS, CDR2 YDEGEE. For the CDR3, the DNA is TGTGCCAGCAGCTCGAGGGGGGTCGCCAGGGAGGCTTTCTTT. Its protein product is CASSSRGVAREAFF. The whole variable domain, filled in from reference TRBV5-8 and TRBJ1-1, reads EAGVTQSPTHLIKTRGQQATLRCSPISGHTSVYWYQQALGLGLQFLLWYDEGEERNRGNFPPRFSGRQFPNYSSELNVNALELEDSALYLCASSSRGVAREAFFGQGTRLTVV.